This is a list of T cell receptor beta chains from one sample in a study of OX40 agonist ivuxolimab in advanced cancers. Profiling relied on immunoSEQ multiplex PCR, and the TCRdb table lists in-frame clones only, not all of them. The profile shows roughly 48,000 clones, about 90% of them singletons. This material consisted of CD4+ or CD8+ T cells sorted from blood, taken in a trial of the OX40 agonist ivuxolimab. These receptors were obtained from an adult with an advanced solid tumor such as melanoma, head and neck, liver or kidney cancer. Both conserved end residues are part of each CDR3. Fields, in order: D gene, V gene, clone size, J gene, CDR3 protein, CDR3 DNA. The D gene is left open where the match is weak. Clone size is given for some rows only: seen once, a few or many times, or a class if the clone is expanded.

-	TRBV27	once	TRBJ2-7	CATRFGSEQYF	TGTGCCACCAGATTCGGGAGCGAGCAGTACTTC
TRBD2	TRBV4-1	-	TRBJ2-1	CASSDERGTYNEQFF	TGCGCCAGCAGCGACGAGCGGGGAACCTACAATGAGCAGTTCTTC
-	TRBV7-7	-	TRBJ2-3	CASSLQGGTDTQYF	TGTGCTAGCAGCTTACAGGGAGGCACAGATACGCAGTATTTT
-	TRBV27	-	TRBJ1-2	CASSFGQGGVDGYTF	TGTGCCAGCAGTTTCGGGCAGGGAGGGGTGGATGGCTACACCTTC
TRBD1	TRBV28	-	TRBJ1-2	CASNARGTGIYGYTF	TGTGCCAGCAACGCCAGGGGGACAGGGATTTATGGCTACACCTTC
-	TRBV9	-	TRBJ1-1	CASSQWSGNTEAFF	TGTGCCAGCAGCCAATGGTCAGGGAACACTGAAGCTTTCTTT
TRBD1	TRBV5-1	-	TRBJ2-3	CASSPGQGGTDTQYF	TGCGCCAGCAGCCCGGGACAGGGGGGGACAGATACGCAGTATTTT
TRBD2	TRBV4-1	-	TRBJ2-3	CASSQEGSSGGREPSTDTQYF	TGCGCCAGCAGCCAAGAGGGGTCTAGCGGGGGGAGGGAACCTAGCACAGATACGCAGTATTTT
-	TRBV11-2	-	TRBJ1-5	CASSPSEMGAQHF	TGTGCCAGCAGCCCCTCAGAGATGGGGGCCCAGCATTTT
-	TRBV5-1	-	TRBJ2-7	CASSLGHSYEQYF	TGCGCCAGCAGCTTAGGGCACTCCTACGAGCAGTACTTC
-	TRBV7-9	-	TRBJ2-5	CASSFLETQYF	TGTGCCAGCAGCTTCCTCGAGACCCAGTACTTC
-	TRBV9	-	TRBJ2-3	CASSVEGQITDTQYF	TGTGCCAGCAGCGTGGAGGGACAGATCACAGATACGCAGTATTTT
-	TRBV27	-	TRBJ2-7	CASRLLDGPSYEQYF	TGTGCCAGCAGACTTTTGGACGGACCCTCCTACGAGCAGTACTTC
TRBD2	TRBV7-9	-	TRBJ2-3	CASSLKTSGGLTDTQYF	TGTGCCAGCAGCTTAAAGACTAGCGGGGGGCTCACAGATACGCAGTATTTT
-	TRBV18	once	TRBJ2-7	CASSPRTYEQYF	TGTGCCAGCTCACCCCGGACCTACGAGCAGTACTTC
-	TRBV10-3	-	TRBJ2-2	CAISENFVGELFF	TGTGCCATCAGTGAGAATTTCGTCGGGGAGCTGTTTTTT
-	TRBV4-3	-	TRBJ1-5	CASSQELAQSNQPQHF	TGCGCCAGCAGCCAAGAACTAGCACAGAGCAATCAGCCCCAGCATTTT
-	TRBV7-9	-	TRBJ2-1	CASSLRGEQFF	TGTGCCAGCAGCTTACGCGGGGAGCAGTTCTTC
TRBD1	TRBV5-6	-	TRBJ2-7	CASSGDRTSYEQYF	TGTGCCAGCAGCGGGGACAGGACGTCCTACGAGCAGTACTTC
-	TRBV14	-	TRBJ1-3	CASSQVQRGNTIYF	TGTGCCAGCAGCCAAGTCCAGCGCGGAAACACCATATATTTT
TRBD2	TRBV2	-	TRBJ2-3	CASREGTSGSTDTQYF	TGTGCCAGCAGAGAGGGGACTAGCGGGAGCACAGATACGCAGTATTTT
TRBD2	TRBV7-6	once	TRBJ2-2	CASSSVLAARTGELFF	TGTGCCAGCAGCTCAGTACTAGCGGCGAGGACCGGGGAGCTGTTTTTT
-	TRBV18	-	TRBJ2-1	CASSQVGGDEQFF	TGTGCCAGCTCACAGGTCGGGGGCGATGAGCAGTTCTTC
-	TRBV19	once	TRBJ1-2	CASSPGLSYGYTF	TGTGCCAGTAGCCCCGGACTGAGCTATGGCTACACCTTC
-	TRBV28	-	TRBJ1-3	CASSLRGVGNTIYF	TGTGCCAGCAGTTTAAGGGGGGTTGGAAACACCATATATTTT
TRBD1	TRBV5-6	-	TRBJ2-5	CASSSGTGFETQYF	TGTGCCAGCAGCTCCGGGACAGGGTTTGAGACCCAGTACTTC
-	TRBV9	-	TRBJ1-2	CASSVGGGTYGYTF	TGTGCCAGCAGCGTAGGGGGAGGGACTTATGGCTACACCTTC
-	TRBV19	-	TRBJ2-3	CASRGSFYTQYF	TGTGCCAGTAGAGGAAGTTTTTATACGCAGTATTTT
-	TRBV4-3	-	TRBJ2-1	CASSPRWVGNEQFF	TGCGCCAGCAGCCCTCGCTGGGTTGGGAATGAGCAGTTCTTC
-	TRBV5-6	once	TRBJ1-5	CASSLAGDSNQPQHF	TGTGCCAGCAGCTTGGCAGGGGACAGCAATCAGCCCCAGCATTTT
-	TRBV4-1	once	TRBJ2-7	CASSQGGSYEQYF	TGCGCCAGCAGCCAAGGCGGGTCCTACGAGCAGTACTTC
-	TRBV11-2	-	TRBJ1-2	CASSLVAGRDGYTF	TGTGCCAGCAGCTTAGTAGCGGGAAGGGATGGCTACACCTTC
-	TRBV30	-	TRBJ2-7	CAWSAGPYEQYF	TGTGCCTGGTCGGCAGGGCCCTACGAGCAGTACTTC
-	TRBV7-9	-	TRBJ1-1	CASSSNRGVSRNTEAFF	TGTGCCAGCAGCTCCAATAGGGGCGTTTCCAGGAACACTGAAGCTTTCTTT
-	TRBV18	-	TRBJ2-2	CASSPEIRAQFSTGELFF	TGTGCCAGCTCACCAGAGATCAGGGCCCAGTTCTCTACCGGGGAGCTGTTTTTT
TRBD1	TRBV28	-	TRBJ2-7	CASSLGQGVHEQYF	TGTGCCAGCAGTTTGGGACAGGGGGTACACGAGCAGTACTTC
-	TRBV27	-	TRBJ1-2	CASSLPNSHRDGYTF	TGTGCCAGCAGTTTACCAAACTCACACAGGGATGGCTACACCTTC
TRBD1	TRBV10-3	-	TRBJ2-7	CAISEWTGAIQNRYEQYF	TGTGCCATCAGTGAGTGGACAGGGGCTATTCAAAACCGCTACGAGCAGTACTTC
-	TRBV19	-	TRBJ2-4	CASKYFPGADIQYF	TGTGCCAGCAAGTATTTTCCGGGGGCGGACATTCAGTACTTC
TRBD2	TRBV9	-	TRBJ2-7	CASSGGGSGGFIEQYF	TGTGCCAGCAGCGGAGGTGGTAGCGGGGGATTCATCGAGCAGTACTTC
-	TRBV15	-	TRBJ2-1	CATSRDELSSMYNEQFF	TGTGCCACCAGCAGAGATGAGCTTAGTAGTATGTACAATGAGCAGTTCTTC
-	TRBV28	-	TRBJ2-7	CASSLSPAYEQYF	TGTGCCAGCAGTTTATCCCCAGCCTACGAGCAGTACTTC
-	TRBV18	-	TRBJ2-7	CASSPTETGRSYEQYF	TGTGCCAGCTCACCGACGGAGACAGGACGTTCCTACGAGCAGTACTTC
-	TRBV11-1	medium-sized	TRBJ2-7	CASSYAGTRYEQYF	TGTGCCAGCAGCTACGCCGGGACACGCTACGAGCAGTACTTC
-	TRBV7-9	-	TRBJ1-3	CAPGGDTIYF	TGTGCCCCCGGAGGGGACACCATATATTTT
-	TRBV29-1	many	TRBJ2-7	CSVESGYEQYF	TGCAGCGTTGAATCGGGTTACGAGCAGTACTTC
-	TRBV9	-	TRBJ2-7	CASSVRGTLGSYEQYF	TGTGCCAGCAGCGTAAGAGGGACCCTGGGCTCCTACGAGCAGTACTTC